A single sample is the source of the 8 T cell receptor beta chains below, sequenced in a study of beta chain features in type 1 diabetes. Investigators reverse transcribed all isolated RNA, so they sequenced expressed TCRB transcripts. TCRdb's table, derived via immunoSEQ multiplex PCR, lists solely in-frame clones and lacks some. The sample comprises approximately 17,000 clones, 55% of which are singletons, and 0.45% to 0.55% rests with the top ten. Sequences were obtained from stem cell memory CD4+ T cells from blood. These receptors originate from a woman in her late teens or twenties in good health.

This chain uses TRBV5-1 with TRBJ2-1, with 9 bases aligning to TRBD1. CDR1 is SGHRS and CDR2 is YFSETQ in the germline V gene. The CDR3 extends over 15 amino acids. J lost 5 bases, V lost 3 bases, and 6 bases had no gene match. The CDR3 spells CASSSGQGSHNEQFF. The DNA for the CDR3 is TGCGCCAGCAGCTCCGGACAGGGGTCCCACAATGAGCAGTTCTTC.

A few counts support this clone. This sequence joins TRBV5-4 and TRBJ2-4, with 7 bases fitting TRBD2. The CDR3 covers 15 residues. Germline loops: CDR1 SGHNT, CDR2 YYREEE (reference sequence). V dropped 5 bases and J dropped 1; count of bases not matched to a gene: 6. The CDR3 region has the DNA TGTGCCAGCAGGGAGGGAGGGGAGGCCAAAAACATTCAGTACTTC. Protein product: CASREGGEAKNIQYF.

The rearrangement links TRBV5-4 to TRBJ2-7; 7 bases map to TRBD2. Trimming removed 1 base from V and 6 bases from J; junction bases left unmatched: 10. CDR3 size: 15 residues. Germline values: CDR1 SGHNT, CDR2 YYREEE (reference sequence). The CDR3 nucleotides are TGTGCCAGCAGCTTGCGCGGTGCGGGAGTTGGCGAGCAGTACTTC. Amino acid sequence: CASSLRGAGVGEQYF.

The J gene is TRBJ1-1, the V gene TRBV27, with a tentative D call TRBD1 (5 bases). V was cut by 5 bases and J by 4 bases, with 11 bases left in between. The CDR3 sequence is 13 residues long. Per the germline V gene, CDR1 is MNHEY and CDR2 is SMNVEV (reference sequence). The CDR3 DNA reads TGTGCCAGCAGTCAGACAGTATTCACTGAAGCTTTCTTT. It codes for CASSQTVFTEAFF.

This clone has just a few counts. The chain recombines TRBV9 with TRBJ2-3, with 8 positions matching TRBD2. The CDR3 extends over 16 amino acids. The germline gives CDR1 SGDLS, CDR2 YYNGEE. Unmatched junction bases numbered 8, after V lost 3 bases and J lost 2 bases. The CDR3 bases are TGTGCCAGCAGCGGAGAAAGCGGGGGACCCACAGATACGCAGTATTTT. This codes for CASSGESGGPTDTQYF.

The chain combines TRBV10-2 with TRBJ2-7; 7 nucleotides match TRBD2. This CDR3 comprises 13 residues. V shed 8 bases, J shed 2 bases, and the junction held 6 bases outside the gene matches. The germline V gene encodes CDR1 WSHSY and CDR2 SAAADI. CDR3 protein: CASVLAGTYEQYF. In DNA form, the CDR3 reads TGCGCCAGCGTTTTAGCGGGTACCTACGAGCAGTACTTC.

This chain joins TRBV5-6 and TRBJ2-1; D may be TRBD1 (6 bases). This CDR3 has 14 amino acids. The ends were cut back, 4 bases at V and 0 bases at J, with 8 bases in the middle. CDR1 is SGHDT, CDR2 YYEEEE, per germline. The CDR3 DNA sequence: TGTGCCAGCAGCCGGGACATCTCCTACAATGAGCAGTTCTTC. Amino acids: CASSRDISYNEQFF.

DNA for the CDR3: TGCGCCAGCAGCTTGGTAAGCGGGTTCTACAATGAGCAGTTCTTC. Protein product: CASSLVSGFYNEQFF. The chain employs TRBV5-1 and TRBJ2-1; TRBD2 is a possible D gene (6 bases). CDR3 length: 15 residues. Trimming stripped 0 bases from V and 3 bases from J, with 10 bases between. The germline V gene encodes CDR1 SGHRS and CDR2 YFSETQ.